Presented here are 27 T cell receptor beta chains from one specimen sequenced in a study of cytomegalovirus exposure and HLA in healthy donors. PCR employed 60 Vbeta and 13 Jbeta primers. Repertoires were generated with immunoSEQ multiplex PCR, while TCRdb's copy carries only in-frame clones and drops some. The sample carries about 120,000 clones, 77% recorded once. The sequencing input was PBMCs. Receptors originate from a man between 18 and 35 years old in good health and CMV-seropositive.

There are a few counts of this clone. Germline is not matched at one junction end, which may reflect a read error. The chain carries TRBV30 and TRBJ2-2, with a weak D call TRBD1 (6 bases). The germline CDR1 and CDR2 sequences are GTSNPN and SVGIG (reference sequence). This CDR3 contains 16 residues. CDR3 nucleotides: TGTGCCTGGAGTGTACTTGAGGACAGCGGACACCGGGGAGCTGTTTTT. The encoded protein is CAWSVLEDSGHRGAVF.

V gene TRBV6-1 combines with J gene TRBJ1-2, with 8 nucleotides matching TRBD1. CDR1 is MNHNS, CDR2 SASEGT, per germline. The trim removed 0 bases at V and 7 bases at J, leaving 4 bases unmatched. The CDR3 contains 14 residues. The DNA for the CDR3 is TGTGCCAGCAGTGAAGCACCGGACAGGGCTGGCTACACCTTC. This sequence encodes CASSEAPDRAGYTF.

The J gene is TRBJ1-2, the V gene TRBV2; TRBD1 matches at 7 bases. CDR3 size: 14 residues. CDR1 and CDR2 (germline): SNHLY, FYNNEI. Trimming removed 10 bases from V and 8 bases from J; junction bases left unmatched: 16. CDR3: CATKTGQVVGGYTF. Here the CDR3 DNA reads TGTGCCACCAAGACAGGACAGGTGGTCGGGGGCTACACCTTC.

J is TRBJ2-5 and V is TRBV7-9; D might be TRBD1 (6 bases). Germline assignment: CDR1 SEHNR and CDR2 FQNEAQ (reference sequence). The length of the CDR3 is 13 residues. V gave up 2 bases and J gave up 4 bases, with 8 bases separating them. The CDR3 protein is CASSLKDRETQYF. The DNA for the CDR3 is TGTGCCAGCAGCTTAAAGGACAGAGAGACCCAGTACTTC.

As DNA, the CDR3 is TGTGCCAGCAGCGAGTCGGACAATGAGCAGTTCTTC. Its translation is CASSESDNEQFF. J is TRBJ2-1 and V is TRBV5-4; D remains ambiguous. The CDR3 totals 12 residues. Trimming took off 4 bases at V and 5 bases at J, with 7 bases between the two ends. Germline lookup yields CDR1 SGHNT and CDR2 YYREEE (reference sequence).

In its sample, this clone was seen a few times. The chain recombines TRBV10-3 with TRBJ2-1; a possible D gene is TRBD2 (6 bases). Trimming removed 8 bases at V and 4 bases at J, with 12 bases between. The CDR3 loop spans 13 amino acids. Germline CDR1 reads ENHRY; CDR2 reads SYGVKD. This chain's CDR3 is CAISGTPYNEQFF. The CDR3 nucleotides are TGTGCCATCTCCGGGACTCCTTACAATGAGCAGTTCTTC.

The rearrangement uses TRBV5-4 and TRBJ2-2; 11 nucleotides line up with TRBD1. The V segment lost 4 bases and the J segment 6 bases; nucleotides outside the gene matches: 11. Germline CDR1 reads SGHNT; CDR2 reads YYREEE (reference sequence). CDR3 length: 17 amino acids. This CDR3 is CASSKWTGGKSAGELFF. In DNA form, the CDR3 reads TGTGCCAGCAGCAAATGGACAGGGGGCAAGTCCGCCGGGGAGCTGTTTTTT.

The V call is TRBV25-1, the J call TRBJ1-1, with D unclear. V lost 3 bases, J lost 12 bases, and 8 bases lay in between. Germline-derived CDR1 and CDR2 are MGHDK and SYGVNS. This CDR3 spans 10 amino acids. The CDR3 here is CASSDSKTFF. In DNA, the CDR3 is TGTGCCAGCAGTGATTCTAAGACTTTCTTT.

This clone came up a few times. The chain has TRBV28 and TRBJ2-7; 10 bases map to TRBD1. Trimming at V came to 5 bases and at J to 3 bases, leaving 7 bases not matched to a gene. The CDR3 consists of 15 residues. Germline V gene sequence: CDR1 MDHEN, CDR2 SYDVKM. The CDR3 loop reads CASSLPGQGNYEQYF. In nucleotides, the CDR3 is TGTGCCAGCAGTCTTCCGGGACAGGGGAACTACGAGCAGTACTTC.

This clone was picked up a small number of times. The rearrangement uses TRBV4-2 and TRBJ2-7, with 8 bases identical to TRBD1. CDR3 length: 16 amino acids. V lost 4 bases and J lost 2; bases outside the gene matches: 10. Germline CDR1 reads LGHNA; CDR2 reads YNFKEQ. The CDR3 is CASSPPSGQATYEQYF. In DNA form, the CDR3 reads TGTGCCAGCAGCCCACCATCGGGACAGGCGACCTACGAGCAGTACTTC.

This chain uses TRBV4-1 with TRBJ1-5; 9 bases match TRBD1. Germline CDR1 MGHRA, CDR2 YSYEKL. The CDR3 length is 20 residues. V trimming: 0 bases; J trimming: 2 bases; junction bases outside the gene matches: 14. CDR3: CASSQDYDRGDFLGNQPQHF. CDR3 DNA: TGCGCCAGCAGCCAAGATTATGACAGGGGGGATTTTTTAGGCAATCAGCCCCAGCATTTT.

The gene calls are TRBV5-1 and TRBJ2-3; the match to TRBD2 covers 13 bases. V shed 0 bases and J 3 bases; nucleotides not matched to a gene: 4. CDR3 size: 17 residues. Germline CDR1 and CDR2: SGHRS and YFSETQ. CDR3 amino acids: CASSLAGLAGVTDTQYF. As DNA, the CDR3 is TGCGCCAGCAGCTTGGCCGGACTAGCGGGGGTGACAGATACGCAGTATTTT.

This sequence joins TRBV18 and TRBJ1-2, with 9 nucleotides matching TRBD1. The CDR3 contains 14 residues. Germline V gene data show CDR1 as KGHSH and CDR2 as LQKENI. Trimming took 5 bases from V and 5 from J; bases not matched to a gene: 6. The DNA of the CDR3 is TGTGCCAGCTCAACTGACAGGGGGTCGTATGGCTACACCTTC. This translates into CASSTDRGSYGYTF.

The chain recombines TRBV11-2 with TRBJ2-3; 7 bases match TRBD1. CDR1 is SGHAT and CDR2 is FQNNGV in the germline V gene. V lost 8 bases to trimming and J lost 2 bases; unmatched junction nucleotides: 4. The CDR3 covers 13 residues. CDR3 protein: CASSTGFTDTQYF. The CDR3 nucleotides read TGTGCCAGCTCGACAGGGTTCACAGATACGCAGTATTTT.

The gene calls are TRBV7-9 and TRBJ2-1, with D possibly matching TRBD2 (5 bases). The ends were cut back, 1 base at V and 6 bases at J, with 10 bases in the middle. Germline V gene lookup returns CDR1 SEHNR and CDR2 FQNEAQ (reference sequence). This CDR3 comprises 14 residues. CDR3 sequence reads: CASSLGTPSNEQFF. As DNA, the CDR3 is TGTGCCAGCAGCTTAGGGACTCCTTCCAATGAGCAGTTCTTC.

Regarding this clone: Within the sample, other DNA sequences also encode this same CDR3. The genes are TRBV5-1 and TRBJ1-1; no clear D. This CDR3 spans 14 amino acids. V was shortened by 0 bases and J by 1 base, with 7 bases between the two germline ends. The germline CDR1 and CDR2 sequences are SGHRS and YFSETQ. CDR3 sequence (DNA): TGCGCCAGCAGCTTGGTTGCGGGGAACACTGAAGCTTTCTTT. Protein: CASSLVAGNTEAFF.

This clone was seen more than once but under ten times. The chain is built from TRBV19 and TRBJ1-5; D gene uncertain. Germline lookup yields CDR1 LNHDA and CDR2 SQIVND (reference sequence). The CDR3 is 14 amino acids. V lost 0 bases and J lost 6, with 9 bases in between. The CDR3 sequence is CASSIEGRAQPQHF. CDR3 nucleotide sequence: TGTGCCAGTAGTATAGAAGGGCGGGCTCAGCCCCAGCATTTT.

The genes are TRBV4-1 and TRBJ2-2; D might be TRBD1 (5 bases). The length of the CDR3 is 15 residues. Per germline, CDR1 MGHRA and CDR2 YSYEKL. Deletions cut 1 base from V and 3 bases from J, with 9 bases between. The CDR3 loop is CASSQGSRDTGELFF. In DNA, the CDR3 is TGCGCCAGCAGCCAAGGATCCAGGGACACCGGGGAGCTGTTTTTT.

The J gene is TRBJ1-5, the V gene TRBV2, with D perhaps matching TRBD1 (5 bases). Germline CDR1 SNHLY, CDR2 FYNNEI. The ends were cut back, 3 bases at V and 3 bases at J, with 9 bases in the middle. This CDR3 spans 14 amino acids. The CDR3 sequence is CASSDWGVNQPQHF. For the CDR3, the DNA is TGTGCCAGCAGTGATTGGGGGGTCAATCAGCCCCAGCATTTT.

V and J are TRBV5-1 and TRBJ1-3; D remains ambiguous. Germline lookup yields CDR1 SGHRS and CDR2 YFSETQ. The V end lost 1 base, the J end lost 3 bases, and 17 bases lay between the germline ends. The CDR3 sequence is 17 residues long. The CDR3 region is CASSLRGAEKFGNTIYF. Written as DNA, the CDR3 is TGCGCCAGCAGCTTGCGGGGAGCCGAGAAATTTGGAAACACCATATATTTT.

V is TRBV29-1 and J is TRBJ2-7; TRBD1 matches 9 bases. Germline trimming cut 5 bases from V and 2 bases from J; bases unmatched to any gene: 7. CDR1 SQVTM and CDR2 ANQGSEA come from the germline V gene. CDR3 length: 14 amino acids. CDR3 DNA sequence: TGCAGCGTTAGGGGACAGGGATTCCCCTACGAGCAGTACTTC. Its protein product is CSVRGQGFPYEQYF.

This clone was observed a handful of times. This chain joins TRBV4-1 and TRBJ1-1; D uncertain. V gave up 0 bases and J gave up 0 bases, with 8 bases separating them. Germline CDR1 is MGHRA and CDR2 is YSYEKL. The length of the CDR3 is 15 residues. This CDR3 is CASSQENFMNTEAFF. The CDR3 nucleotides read TGCGCCAGCAGCCAAGAAAACTTCATGAACACTGAAGCTTTCTTT.

CDR3 residues: CAWTGWRASYEQYF. CDR3 bases: TGTGCCTGGACCGGGTGGCGGGCATCCTACGAGCAGTACTTC. The rearrangement uses TRBV30 and TRBJ2-7; perhaps TRBD2 as D (5 bases). Looked up from germline, CDR1 is GTSNPN and CDR2 is SVGIG (reference sequence). This CDR3 is 14 amino acids long. V was cut by 4 bases and J by 1 base, with 14 bases left in between.

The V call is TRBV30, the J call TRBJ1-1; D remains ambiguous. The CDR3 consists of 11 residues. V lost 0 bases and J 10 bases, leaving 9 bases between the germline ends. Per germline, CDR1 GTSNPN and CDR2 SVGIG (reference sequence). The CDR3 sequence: CAWSVEVLAFF. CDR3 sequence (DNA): TGTGCCTGGAGTGTAGAGGTTCTAGCTTTCTTT.

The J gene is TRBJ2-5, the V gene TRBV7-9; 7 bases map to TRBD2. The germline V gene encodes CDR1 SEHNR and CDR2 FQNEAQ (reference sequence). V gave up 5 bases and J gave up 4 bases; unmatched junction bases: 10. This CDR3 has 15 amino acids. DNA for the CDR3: TGTGCCAGCAGCCCCACGGGGGGAAGGGGAGAGACCCAGTACTTC. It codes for CASSPTGGRGETQYF. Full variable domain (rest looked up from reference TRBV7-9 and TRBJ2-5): DTGVSQNPRHKITKRGQNVTFRCDPISEHNRLYWYRQTLGQGPEFLTYFQNEAQLEKSRLLSDRFSAERPKGSFSTLEIQRTEQGDSAMYLCASSPTGGRGETQYFGPGTRLLVL.

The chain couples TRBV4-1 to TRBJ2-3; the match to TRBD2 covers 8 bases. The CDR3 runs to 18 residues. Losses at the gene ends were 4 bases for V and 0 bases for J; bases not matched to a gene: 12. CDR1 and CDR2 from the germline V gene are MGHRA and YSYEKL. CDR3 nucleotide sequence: TGCGCCAGCAGCCCCGAGGGCCTACTAGCGGCCAGCACAGATACGCAGTATTTT. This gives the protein CASSPEGLLAASTDTQYF.

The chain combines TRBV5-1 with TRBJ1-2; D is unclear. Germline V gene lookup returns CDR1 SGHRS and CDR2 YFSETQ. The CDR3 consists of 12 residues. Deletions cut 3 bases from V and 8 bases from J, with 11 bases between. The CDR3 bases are TGCGCCAGCAGCTCCGGAGGGATCGGCTACACCTTC. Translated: CASSSGGIGYTF.